Below are 12 T cell receptor beta chains sequenced from a single sample in a study of T cell repertoires in cytomegalovirus infection. These receptors have no known antigen. TCRdb processed the reads anew with MiXCR; each CDR3 protein has one entry. The sample shows 700,000 to 850,000 distinct CDR3 sequences, 30% to 35% of them seen only once. Sequencing was performed on cultured CD8+ T cells from PBMCs, taken from culture after CMV antigen stimulation. All receptors come from a human donor in good health (CMV status not recorded). Some clones in this sample may be carry-over from other donors' samples.

The V gene is TRBV27, the J gene TRBJ2-7; 9 bases fit TRBD1. The CDR3 consists of 14 residues. Germline V gives CDR1 MNHEY, CDR2 SMNVEV (reference sequence). The trim removed 5 bases at V and 4 bases at J, leaving 6 bases unmatched. This CDR3 reads CASSPDRGGYEQYF. The CDR3 DNA reads as TGTGCCAGCAGTCCGGACAGGGGAGGATACGAGCAGTACTTC.

This chain joins TRBV7-8 and TRBJ2-7, with D perhaps given as TRBD1 or TRBD2 (5 bases each). Germline V gene lookup returns CDR1 SGHVS and CDR2 FQNEAQ. The CDR3 loop spans 13 amino acids. V shed 5 bases and J shed 4 bases, with 12 bases lying between them. The CDR3 DNA reads TGTGCCAGCAGCACGAGGGGTATTTACGAGCAGTACGTC. It encodes CASSTRGIYEQYV.

This clonotype was seen only once. The genes are TRBV5-5 and TRBJ1-6, with 7 bases matching TRBD1. The CDR3 covers 12 residues. With 0 bases clipped from V and 16 bases from J, the junction kept 4 bases outside the gene matches. In germline, CDR1 is SGHKS, CDR2 YYEKEE (reference sequence). DNA for the CDR3: TGTGCCAGCAGCTTGGAGGGGGCCCTTCTCCACTTT. Translating gives CASSLEGALLHF.

This chain connects TRBV7-9 to TRBJ1-1; unclear D gene. The CDR3 covers 14 residues. V was pared by 3 bases and J by 5 bases, with 13 bases between. The V gene's germline CDR1 is SEHNR and CDR2 FQNEAQ (reference sequence). The CDR3 nucleotides are TGTGCCAGCAGCTTTACCCGGGGAGGGACTGAAGCTTTCTTT. It specifies CASSFTRGGTEAFF.

This clonotype occurred a few times. The V gene is TRBV16, the J gene TRBJ1-5, with a weak D call TRBD1 (5 bases). CDR1 is KGHSY, CDR2 FQNENV, per germline. CDR3 length: 18 amino acids. Trimming cost V 0 bases and J 4 bases, with 19 bases left between them. CDR3 in amino acids: CASSQSGGRGAGNQPQHF. CDR3 coding DNA: TGTGCCAGCAGCCAATCGGGTGGGAGAGGGGCAGGAAATCAGCCCCAGCATTTT.

This clonotype turned up a few times. J is TRBJ2-2 and V is TRBV6-5, with D possibly TRBD2 on 5 matching bases. V dropped 6 bases and J dropped 0 bases, with 11 bases sitting between them. Germline V gene data show CDR1 as MNHEY and CDR2 as SVGAGI. CDR3 size: 15 residues. DNA for the CDR3: TGTGCCAGCAGATTCTCCGGGACGAACACCGGGGAGCTGTTTTTT. It encodes CASRFSGTNTGELFF.

This clonotype was counted only a few times. This chain links TRBV7-6 with TRBJ2-3, with 12 bases aligning to TRBD1. After removal of 5 bases from V and 6 bases from J, the junction contained 3 bases not matched to a gene. Germline V lookup: CDR1 SGHVS, CDR2 FNYEAQ. The CDR3 has 14 amino acids. The CDR3 DNA is TGTGCCAGCAGCGGGGACAGGGGGCTTGATACGCAGTATTTT. Translation gives CASSGDRGLDTQYF.

The J gene is TRBJ1-1, the V gene TRBV27; the D is unclear. V lost 5 bases to trimming and J lost 3 bases, with 16 bases between them. Germline V gives CDR1 MNHEY, CDR2 SMNVEV (reference sequence). This CDR3 region has 15 residues. DNA for the CDR3: TGTGCCAGCAGTCCCCAAGTTAAGTGGGACACTGAAGCTTTCTTT. The encoded protein is CASSPQVKWDTEAFF.

This chain links TRBV6-1 with TRBJ2-1, with a possible D match to TRBD2 (5 bases). Trimming removed 5 bases from V and 1 base from J, with 9 bases in between. This CDR3 comprises 14 residues. The germline V gene has CDR1 MNHNS and CDR2 SASEGT. CDR3 DNA sequence: TGTGCCAGCAGTCGGGGTATTTCCTACAATGAGCAGTTCTTC. Amino acids: CASSRGISYNEQFF.

The chain couples TRBV6-6 to TRBJ1-1, with D possibly TRBD1 on 6 matching bases. This CDR3 has 14 amino acids. Trimming stripped 4 bases from V and 3 bases from J, with 12 bases between. From germline, CDR1 is MNHNY and CDR2 SVGAGI (reference sequence). As DNA, the CDR3 is TGTGCCAGCAGTTTACGGGGGCAGGACACTGAAGCTTTCTTT. It codes for CASSLRGQDTEAFF.

The chain joins TRBV5-6 to TRBJ1-1, with 8 bases lining up with TRBD1. CDR1 SGHDT and CDR2 YYEEEE come from the germline V gene. Losses at the gene ends were 0 bases for V and 0 bases for J; bases not matched to a gene: 4. This CDR3 is built from 16 residues. The CDR3 bases are TGTGCCAGCAGCTTGGAGCCAGGGGGCCTGAACACTGAAGCTTTCTTT. Translation: CASSLEPGGLNTEAFF.

The chain carries TRBV6-6 and TRBJ2-1; D ambiguous. The germline V gene has CDR1 MNHNY and CDR2 SVGAGI (reference sequence). The CDR3 runs to 12 residues. Trimming took 5 bases from V and 2 from J, leaving 4 bases between them. CDR3 protein: CASSAAYNEQFF. The CDR3 coding sequence is TGTGCCAGCAGTGCAGCCTACAATGAGCAGTTCTTC.